One and the same sample provided the 21 T cell receptor beta chains below, sequenced in a study of shared clonotypes between healthy human individuals. It was CD45RO-negative cells, positively selected for CCR7, that made up naive CD8 cells, with terminally differentiated effector memory CD45RA+ cells excluded. Assay used: immunoSEQ multiplex PCR; TCRdb lists only in-frame clones, some missing. The sample gives roughly 600,000 clones, roughly 98% of which show up once; around 0.3% is in the top ten. The sample taken for sequencing was naive CD8+ T cells sorted from blood. Receptors originate from a man aged 30-40 years in good health.

This chain's CDR3 is CASRYRGSGNTIYF. Here the CDR3 DNA reads TGTGCCAGCAGATACAGGGGATCTGGAAACACCATATATTTT. The rearrangement uses TRBV28 and TRBJ1-3; TRBD1 aligns across 7 bases. From germline, CDR1 is MDHEN and CDR2 SYDVKM. J gave up 1 base and V 6 bases, and 3 bases lay outside the gene matches. The CDR3 has 14 residues.

The V call is TRBV13, the J call TRBJ2-7, with TRBD2 matching 13 bases. The germline gives CDR1 PRHDT, CDR2 FYEKMQ (reference sequence). Losses at the gene ends were 4 bases for V and 4 bases for J; bases not matched to a gene: 7. The CDR3 is 16 amino acids. CDR3 amino acids: CASSSRTSGSSYEQYF. CDR3 in DNA: TGTGCCAGCAGCTCCCGGACTAGCGGGAGTTCGTACGAGCAGTACTTC.

V usage is TRBV4-1 and J usage is TRBJ2-2, with TRBD2 matching over 8 bases. The trim removed 1 base at V and 5 bases at J, leaving 12 bases unmatched. CDR3 length equals 18 residues. The V gene's germline CDR1 is MGHRA and CDR2 YSYEKL. The CDR3 is CASSQAGWREAGTGELFF. CDR3 bases: TGCGCCAGCAGCCAAGCAGGTTGGCGGGAGGCTGGTACCGGGGAGCTGTTTTTT.

Written as DNA, the CDR3 is TGTGCCAGCAGCGCCTACAGCTCTGGGGCCAACGTCCTGACTTTC. Amino acid sequence: CASSAYSSGANVLTF. The V gene is TRBV9, the J gene TRBJ2-6; D gene unclear. Germline V lookup: CDR1 SGDLS, CDR2 YYNGEE. Trimming left V 3 bases short and J 0 bases short, with 7 bases between. This CDR3 has 15 amino acids.

The V gene is TRBV7-2, the J gene TRBJ2-7; TRBD2 matches 8 bases. The V gene's germline CDR1 is SGHTA and CDR2 FQGNSA. After removal of 3 bases from V and 4 bases from J, the junction contained 2 bases not matched to a gene. This CDR3 spans 13 amino acids. DNA of the CDR3: TGTGCCAGCAGCTTCGCGGGAGGATACGAGCAGTACTTC. Its protein is CASSFAGGYEQYF.

J is TRBJ2-3 and V is TRBV28, with 11 bases matching TRBD2. The V gene end was trimmed by 6 bases and the J gene end by 2 bases; junction bases not matched to a gene: 7. The CDR3 loop spans 16 amino acids. Germline CDR1 MDHEN, CDR2 SYDVKM. CDR3 nucleotides: TGTGCCAGCAGAACGGGACTAGCGGTGTTCACAGATACGCAGTATTTT. It translates to CASRTGLAVFTDTQYF.

This rearrangement joins TRBV4-1 to TRBJ2-1, with 8 bases matching TRBD2. Trimming cost V 4 bases and J 4 bases; bases outside gene matches: 18. Looked up from germline, CDR1 is MGHRA and CDR2 is YSYEKL. CDR3 size: 19 residues. The CDR3 sequence: CASSPLSKPGGPAYNEQFF. For the CDR3, the DNA is TGCGCCAGCAGCCCCCTAAGTAAACCGGGGGGGCCGGCGTACAATGAGCAGTTCTTC.

The V gene is TRBV27, the J gene TRBJ2-3; unclear D gene. Between the trimmed V and J ends, which lost 1 base and 4 bases, there was a span of 12 bases. CDR3 length equals 15 residues. Germline V lookup: CDR1 MNHEY, CDR2 SMNVEV (reference sequence). The CDR3 DNA reads TGTGCCAGCAGTTTATTTAGGGAAATCCCAGATACGCAGTATTTT. It specifies CASSLFREIPDTQYF.

V usage is TRBV7-9 and J usage is TRBJ2-7; 10 bases match TRBD2. V lost 5 bases to trimming and J lost 6 bases; unmatched junction nucleotides: 7. Germline CDR1 is SEHNR and CDR2 is FQNEAQ (reference sequence). This CDR3 has 14 amino acids. CDR3 in DNA: TGTGCCAGCAGCATGCTAGCGGGAGAGGGCGAGCAGTACTTC. Translation gives CASSMLAGEGEQYF.

The chain uses TRBV29-1 and TRBJ2-7, with 7 bases matching TRBD1. This CDR3 has 12 residues. V shed 7 bases, J shed 4 bases, and the junction held 7 bases outside the gene matches. Germline V CDR1 and CDR2: SQVTM, ANQGSEA. The CDR3 DNA is TGCAGCGCCCTGGGACAGACTTACGAGCAGTACTTC. This sequence encodes CSALGQTYEQYF.

V and J are TRBV6-5 and TRBJ2-2; D gene unclear. The V gene lost 6 bases and the J gene lost 1 base, with 6 bases spanning the gap. The CDR3 consists of 13 residues. Germline CDR1 is MNHEY and CDR2 is SVGAGI. CDR3 in amino acids: CASSAWNTGELFF. The DNA for the CDR3 is TGTGCCAGCAGCGCGTGGAACACCGGGGAGCTGTTTTTT.

This chain joins TRBV7-9 and TRBJ2-7; 11 positions match TRBD1. Germline V gene data show CDR1 as SEHNR and CDR2 as FQNEAQ (reference sequence). After removal of 5 bases from V and 3 bases from J, the junction contained 6 bases not matched to a gene. This CDR3 has 15 residues. For the CDR3, the DNA is TGTGCCAGCAGCCTAGGGACAGGGGGTAACTACGAGCAGTACTTC. This translates into CASSLGTGGNYEQYF.

The chain couples TRBV9 to TRBJ2-7; no reliable D call. Germline CDR1 is SGDLS and CDR2 is YYNGEE. This CDR3 comprises 15 residues. Trimming removed 0 bases at V and 5 bases at J, with 15 bases between. This CDR3 reads CASSVGGSIVDEQYF. CDR3 in DNA: TGTGCCAGCAGCGTAGGAGGTAGTATTGTCGACGAGCAGTACTTC.

The rearrangement uses TRBV4-2 and TRBJ2-1; no clear D. V was pared by 6 bases and J by 7 bases, with 10 bases between. Germline CDR1 is LGHNA and CDR2 is YNFKEQ. This CDR3 comprises 12 residues. The CDR3 sequence is CASRLSGNEQFF. DNA of the CDR3: TGTGCCAGCAGGCTATCCGGGAATGAGCAGTTCTTC.

This chain uses TRBV7-6 with TRBJ2-1; possible D gene TRBD1, 6 bases. The germline CDR1 and CDR2 sequences are SGHVS and FNYEAQ. The CDR3 totals 15 residues. The V gene lost 8 bases and the J gene lost 7 bases, with 21 bases spanning the gap. CDR3: CASGALRWGQNEQFF. CDR3 DNA sequence: TGTGCCAGCGGAGCCCTTAGATGGGGGCAGAATGAGCAGTTCTTC.

The V gene is TRBV19, the J gene TRBJ1-2; TRBD1 aligns across 7 bases. Germline CDR1 reads LNHDA; CDR2 reads SQIVND (reference sequence). This CDR3 is 16 amino acids long. The junction had 11 bases not matched to a gene; V was cut back by 6 bases and J by 1 base. The CDR3 protein is CASSGQALPFNYGYTF. The CDR3 nucleotides are TGTGCCAGTAGCGGACAGGCATTGCCGTTTAACTATGGCTACACCTTC. The whole variable domain, filled in from reference TRBV19 and TRBJ1-2, reads DGGITQSPKYLFRKEGQNVTLSCEQNLNHDAMYWYRQDPGQGLRLIYYSQIVNDFQKGDIAEGYSVSREKKESFPLTVTSAQKNPTAFYLCASSGQALPFNYGYTFGSGTRLTVV.

This chain links TRBV2 with TRBJ1-5, with D perhaps matching TRBD1 (5 bases). The CDR3 is 19 residues long. Between the trimmed V and J ends, which lost 0 bases and 0 bases, there was a span of 18 bases. Germline V CDR1 and CDR2: SNHLY, FYNNEI. The CDR3 nucleotides are TGTGCCAGCAGTGAAGCGCCTCTACAGGCGGCCTATAGCAATCAGCCCCAGCATTTT. Translation gives CASSEAPLQAAYSNQPQHF.

The genes are TRBV11-2 and TRBJ2-7; 8 bases align to TRBD2. The CDR3 covers 14 residues. Germline CDR1 reads SGHAT; CDR2 reads FQNNGV. V was clipped by 7 bases and J by 4 bases; unmatched bases: 9. CDR3 nucleotide sequence: TGTGCCAGCACCCAAAGCGGGAGCGAATACGAGCAGTACTTC. The encoded protein is CASTQSGSEYEQYF.

The gene calls are TRBV5-1 and TRBJ1-1; D unresolved. This CDR3 has 13 residues. CDR1 and CDR2 (germline): SGHRS, YFSETQ. Trimming left V 0 bases short and J 13 bases short, with 16 bases between. The DNA of the CDR3 is TGCGCCAGCAGCTTGGCGGGTCTTGCTTTGGGTTTCTTT. Protein: CASSLAGLALGFF.

Here the CDR3 reads CASSEEGGQRLYEQFF. CDR3 bases: TGTGCCAGCAGTGAAGAGGGAGGGCAACGGTTATATGAGCAGTTCTTC. V usage is TRBV2 and J usage is TRBJ2-1; TRBD2 aligns across 7 bases. CDR1 and CDR2 (germline): SNHLY, FYNNEI. The CDR3 is 16 residues long. Losses at the gene ends were 1 base for V and 8 bases for J; bases not matched to a gene: 11.

The gene calls are TRBV18 and TRBJ2-3; 9 positions agree with TRBD2. J lost 5 bases, V lost 2 bases, and 11 bases had no gene match. The germline CDR1 and CDR2 sequences are KGHSH and LQKENI. The CDR3 loop spans 17 amino acids. Here the CDR3 DNA reads TGTGCCAGCTCACCATCCCCTAGCGGGGCTTTCGGAGATACGCAGTATTTT. It yields the protein CASSPSPSGAFGDTQYF. The complete variable domain, with remaining parts taken from reference TRBV18 and TRBJ2-3, reads NAGVMQNPRHLVRRRGQEARLRCSPMKGHSHVYWYRQLPEEGLKFMVYLQKENIIDESGMPKERFSAEFPKEGPSILRIQQVVRGDSAAYFCASSPSPSGAFGDTQYFGPGTRLTVL.